This T cell receptor beta chain was identified in a study of T cell responses to AZD1222 COVID-19 vaccine. Whole-study results and caveats: The study found Spike-specific TCR breadth and depth rose after two AZD1222 doses. Only a handful of individuals given AZD1222 were seropositive at baseline.

Germline assignment: CDR1 SGHRS and CDR2 YFSETQ. This CDR3 is built from 17 residues. Deletions cut 4 bases from V and 3 bases from J, with 23 bases between. Produced via immunoSEQ multiplex PCR; TCRdb's table is partial and in-frame only. In the table there are 65,000 to 80,000 clones, roughly 90% of which are singletons. This clone was counted only a few times. Its target is unknown. This specimen consisted of peripheral blood, obtained on day 0 of AZD1222 vaccination. The rearrangement joins TRBV5-1 to TRBJ2-7; possibly TRBD2 for D (6 bases). The TCR comes from an adult in good health. CDR3 amino acids: CASSPTAGRLGFYEQYF. The CDR3 DNA reads TGCGCCAGCAGCCCCACGGCGGGACGATTGGGGTTCTACGAGCAGTACTTC.